These 14 T cell receptor beta chains were sequenced from one sample in a study of OX40 agonist ivuxolimab in advanced cancers. The repertoire was sequenced with immunoSEQ multiplex PCR; TCRdb's copy has only in-frame clones and lacks some. Here the sample spans over 9,000 clones, around three fifths being singletons. The specimen comprised CD4+ or CD8+ T cells sorted from blood, sampled in a trial of the OX40 agonist ivuxolimab. The origin of the receptors is an adult with an advanced solid tumor such as melanoma, head and neck, liver or kidney cancer.

The chain combines TRBV6-4 with TRBJ2-5, with D unresolved. Germline V gene sequence: CDR1 MRHNA, CDR2 SNTAGT. V lost 4 bases, J lost 0 bases, and 6 bases lay in between. The CDR3 is 13 residues long. The CDR3 nucleotides are TGTGCCAGCAGTGTCAGCAACCAAGAGACCCAGTACTTC. Protein: CASSVSNQETQYF.

This clone was seen a handful of times. The chain couples TRBV4-2 to TRBJ2-3; D unclear. This CDR3 region has 15 residues. The V gene lost 1 base and the J gene lost 3 bases, with 11 bases spanning the gap. Per the germline V gene, CDR1 is LGHNA and CDR2 is YNFKEQ. CDR3 in DNA: TGTGCCAGCAGCCAAGGGCAGCTAGAAACAGATACGCAGTATTTT. It codes for CASSQGQLETDTQYF.

V is TRBV10-3 and J is TRBJ1-2; D is uncertain. The CDR3 runs 13 residues. V lost 10 bases and J 2 bases, leaving 14 bases between the germline ends. Germline-derived CDR1 and CDR2 are ENHRY and SYGVKD. The CDR3 loop reads CAKRSSLNYGYTF. The CDR3 region has the DNA TGTGCCAAAAGGTCCTCACTGAACTATGGCTACACCTTC.

V and J are TRBV5-1 and TRBJ2-7; D might be TRBD2 (5 bases). CDR1 and CDR2 from the germline V gene are SGHRS and YFSETQ. The CDR3 consists of 14 residues. The V and J ends lost 4 bases and 0 bases respectively, with 11 bases between them. The CDR3 sequence is CASSPEGFSYEQYF. The CDR3 DNA follows: TGCGCCAGCAGCCCCGAGGGTTTCTCCTACGAGCAGTACTTC.

This clone counts as medium-sized. The sample carries other DNA sequences with the same CDR3. V and J are TRBV28 and TRBJ1-5, with 7 bases identical to TRBD1. The junction had 4 bases not matched to a gene; V was cut back by 5 bases and J by 0 bases. CDR3 length: 15 residues. Germline V lookup: CDR1 MDHEN, CDR2 SYDVKM. CDR3 sequence reads: CASSPGTASNQPQHF. The CDR3 bases are TGTGCCAGCAGTCCCGGGACAGCTAGCAATCAGCCCCAGCATTTT. Full variable domain (missing parts from reference TRBV28 and TRBJ1-5): DVKVTQSSRYLVKRTGEKVFLECVQDMDHENMFWYRQDPGLGLRLIYFSYDVKMKEKGDIPEGYSVSREKKERFSLILESASTNQTSMYLCASSPGTASNQPQHFGDGTRLSIL.

This chain links TRBV30 with TRBJ2-3; 9 bases agree with TRBD2. V trimming: 2 bases; J trimming: 2 bases; junction bases outside the gene matches: 5. Looked up from germline, CDR1 is GTSNPN and CDR2 is SVGIG (reference sequence). The CDR3 totals 15 residues. The chain's CDR3 is CAWSLSGGPTDTQYF. CDR3 in DNA: TGTGCCTGGAGTCTTAGCGGGGGCCCCACAGATACGCAGTATTTT. The full variable domain, rest sourced from reference TRBV30 and TRBJ2-3, is SQTIHQWPATLVQPVGSPLSLECTVEGTSNPNLYWYRQAAGRGLQLLFYSVGIGQISSEVPQNLSASRPQDRQFILSSKKLLLSDSGFYLCAWSLSGGPTDTQYFGPGTRLTVL.

J is TRBJ1-3 and V is TRBV5-5, with 9 nucleotides matching TRBD1. With 2 bases clipped from V and 7 bases from J, the junction kept 7 bases outside the gene matches. CDR1 and CDR2 (germline): SGHKS, YYEKEE (reference sequence). The CDR3 has 15 amino acids. CDR3 in DNA: TGTGCCAGCAGCTTCGACCTGGGGACAGGGAACACCATATATTTT. Its protein product is CASSFDLGTGNTIYF.

This clone was recorded only once. This chain joins TRBV7-8 and TRBJ1-2, with D possibly matching TRBD1 (6 bases). V was trimmed by 4 bases and J by 5 bases, leaving 8 bases between them. This CDR3 contains 12 residues. Germline CDR1 and CDR2: SGHVS and FQNEAQ. CDR3 loop: CASSSDSYGYTF. The CDR3 DNA sequence: TGTGCCAGCAGCTCGGACAGTTATGGCTACACCTTC.

The chain couples TRBV7-9 to TRBJ2-2, with 14 bases aligning to TRBD2. CDR3 length equals 17 residues. Unmatched junction bases numbered 5, after V lost 5 bases and J lost 3 bases. Germline values: CDR1 SEHNR, CDR2 FQNEAQ (reference sequence). CDR3 amino acids: CASSTGLAGGYTGELFF. CDR3 DNA sequence: TGTGCCAGCAGCACCGGACTAGCGGGAGGATACACCGGGGAGCTGTTTTTT.

This chain connects TRBV29-1 to TRBJ1-1; 8 nucleotides align to TRBD1. CDR1 SQVTM and CDR2 ANQGSEA come from the germline V gene. The CDR3 has 12 amino acids. The ends lost 7 bases at V and 3 bases at J; junction bases unmatched: 4. Here the CDR3 reads CSGRGRDTEAFF. CDR3 nucleotides: TGCAGCGGCAGGGGGCGCGACACTGAAGCTTTCTTT.

This chain links TRBV4-3 with TRBJ2-7, with 8 bases fitting TRBD1. Germline V gives CDR1 LGHNA, CDR2 YSLEER. The CDR3 runs 17 residues. The V segment lost 0 bases and the J segment 5 bases; nucleotides outside the gene matches: 12. The CDR3 loop reads CASSQDTVIRQGNEQYF. In nucleotides, the CDR3 is TGCGCCAGCAGCCAAGATACAGTTATACGACAGGGGAACGAGCAGTACTTC.

Relative to its sample, this clone is large (0.1 to 1%). The chain links TRBV6-6 to TRBJ1-1, with a tentative D call TRBD1 (5 bases). This CDR3 region has 12 residues. Germline V gene sequence: CDR1 MNHNY, CDR2 SVGAGI (reference sequence). V lost 5 bases to trimming and J lost 3 bases, with 7 bases between them. The CDR3 region has the DNA TGTGCCAGCAGTCCAGGGTACACTGAAGCTTTCTTT. It is translated as CASSPGYTEAFF.

Regarding this clone: Other DNA sequences of this sample code for an identical CDR3. The chain couples TRBV27 to TRBJ1-6; D unresolved. V lost 6 bases, J lost 2 bases, and 2 bases lay in between. There are 12 residues in the CDR3. Germline CDR1 reads MNHEY; CDR2 reads SMNVEV (reference sequence). The CDR3 sequence: CASRPYNSPLHF. CDR3 in DNA: TGTGCCAGCAGACCCTATAATTCACCCCTCCACTTT.

J is TRBJ2-1 and V is TRBV18; a weak D match, TRBD1 (5 bases). Trimming removed 3 bases at V and 10 bases at J, with 10 bases between. CDR1 is KGHSH, CDR2 LQKENI, per germline. The CDR3 loop spans 12 amino acids. CDR3: CASSPQGWEQFF. CDR3 DNA sequence: TGTGCCAGCTCACCCCAGGGTTGGGAGCAGTTCTTC.